This TCR beta chain was retrieved from a study of blood T cell repertoires in COVID-19. Study summary: The cDNA or gDNA used as material had been derived from T cells, B-cell-depleted T cells, or PBMCs.

Assay: immunoSEQ multiplex PCR; the TCRdb copy retains only in-frame clones and omits some. The sample holds about 100,000 clones; almost 80% are singletons and the top ten take roughly 29%. V dropped 0 bases and J dropped 6 bases, with 15 bases sitting between them. This CDR3 has 16 amino acids. CDR1 and CDR2 from the germline V gene are LGHNA and YNFKEQ. This clone was observed many times. Material: peripheral blood. V gene TRBV4-2 combines with J gene TRBJ2-1, with D tentatively TRBD2 (5 bases). The sequence came from a man between 70 and 80 years old with active or convalescent COVID-19. The CDR3 loop is CASSQDQGQRSNEQFF. The CDR3 DNA sequence: TGTGCCAGCAGCCAAGATCAAGGCCAGCGGAGCAATGAGCAGTTCTTC.